This TCR beta chain was sequenced for a study of glioma-infiltrating T cells. After removal of 5 bases from V and 4 bases from J, the junction contained 7 bases not matched to a gene. Germline V CDR1 and CDR2: SGHDN, FVKESK. This CDR3 has 15 amino acids. This clonotype came up once. The iRepertoire nested amplicon-rescue multiplex PCR amplified TCR alpha and beta CDR3s from RNA. TCRdb called the multiplex PCR reads again in MiXCR, with one record for every CDR3 protein. The data contain a few hundred thousand distinct CDR3 sequences, 35% to 45% of them singletons. The chain links TRBV14 to TRBJ2-5, with 10 bases identical to TRBD1. The sample taken for sequencing was glioma tissue, nonneoplastic brain tissue, or PBMCs (not recorded which). This clonotype originated in a human donor with low-grade glioma or glioblastoma, undergoing nonglioma brain surgery, or in good health (not recorded which). The CDR3 loop reads CASSMLTGGAETQYF. The DNA for the CDR3 is TGTGCCAGCAGCATGCTGACAGGGGGCGCAGAGACCCAGTACTTC.